These 11 T cell receptor beta chains originate from one sample sequenced in a study of blood T cell repertoires in COVID-19. Profiling relied on immunoSEQ multiplex PCR, and the TCRdb table lists in-frame clones only, not all of them. The sample holds under 150,000 clones; 84% are singletons and the top ten take about 5.8%. The sample was peripheral blood. These receptors all come from a human donor in a cohort sampled during active COVID-19.

J is TRBJ2-7 and V is TRBV21-1; the table calls TRBD1, which could not be checked here. TRBV21-1 corresponds to a pseudogene. The CDR3 sequence is 9 residues long. CDR3 loop: CAPVTEQYF. Written as DNA, the CDR3 is TGTGCCCCAGTTACCGAGCAGTACTTC.

This clone has only a few counts. The chain joins TRBV28 to TRBJ1-1, with D unresolved. The CDR3 runs to 13 residues. The germline CDR1 and CDR2 sequences are MDHEN and SYDVKM. With 3 bases removed from V and 1 base from J, the gap between germline ends came to 6 bases. The CDR3 sequence is CASSLWQNTEAFF. CDR3 nucleotide sequence: TGTGCCAGCAGTTTGTGGCAGAACACTGAAGCTTTCTTT.

J is TRBJ2-5 and V is TRBV6-6; 7 nucleotides align to TRBD2. The CDR3 is 15 residues long. V lost 0 bases and J lost 2; bases outside the gene matches: 3. Germline-derived CDR1 and CDR2 are MNHNY and SVGAGI (reference sequence). CDR3 nucleotide sequence: TGTGCCAGCAGTTACTCGGGGACTACTCAAGAGACCCAGTACTTC. Translation gives CASSYSGTTQETQYF.

The V call is TRBV4-3, the J call TRBJ2-3, with 10 bases aligning to TRBD2. Germline-derived CDR1 and CDR2 are LGHNA and YSLEER. The CDR3 runs to 14 residues. V gave up 0 bases and J gave up 14 bases; unmatched junction bases: 8. CDR3 loop: CASSQDFGLAGVYF. The CDR3 DNA reads TGCGCCAGCAGCCAAGATTTTGGGCTAGCGGGGGTGTATTTT.

This clone was observed a single time. The chain recombines TRBV19 with TRBJ1-5; tentative D call: TRBD1 (5 bases). The V and J ends lost 4 bases and 0 bases respectively, with 7 bases between them. The CDR3 consists of 14 residues. Germline lookup yields CDR1 LNHDA and CDR2 SQIVND (reference sequence). CDR3 sequence (DNA): TGTGCCAGTAGTAGGAGGGGTAGCAATCAGCCCCAGCATTTT. It yields the protein CASSRRGSNQPQHF. Combining the CDR3 with reference TRBV19 and TRBJ1-5 gives the whole variable domain DGGITQSPKYLFRKEGQNVTLSCEQNLNHDAMYWYRQDPGQGLRLIYYSQIVNDFQKGDIAEGYSVSREKKESFPLTVTSAQKNPTAFYLCASSRRGSNQPQHFGDGTRLSIL.

The rearrangement joins TRBV24-1 to TRBJ2-1; a weak D match, TRBD2 (7 bases). With 4 bases removed from V and 0 bases from J, the gap between germline ends came to 12 bases. CDR1 is KGHDR, CDR2 SFDVKD, per germline. This CDR3 is 16 amino acids long. The CDR3 loop is CATSDGGGSSYNEQFF. The CDR3 bases are TGTGCCACCAGTGACGGGGGCGGGAGCTCCTACAATGAGCAGTTCTTC.

This chain links TRBV3-1 (or the pseudogene TRBV3-2) with TRBJ2-3, with TRBD2 as a possible D gene (5 bases). The CDR3 length is 13 residues. V dropped 4 bases and J dropped 9 bases, with 14 bases sitting between them. CDR1 LGHDT and CDR2 YNNKEL come from the germline V gene (reference sequence). This chain's CDR3 is CASSLGLGSTQYF. CDR3 in DNA: TGTGCCAGCAGCCTAGGACTTGGTAGCACGCAGTATTTT.

In this sample, this clone turned up once. This chain uses TRBV9 with TRBJ2-7; 7 nucleotides line up with TRBD1. V was pared by 4 bases and J by 1 base, with 14 bases of the junction left unmatched. The germline V gene encodes CDR1 SGDLS and CDR2 YYNGEE. This CDR3 has 17 amino acids. In nucleotides, the CDR3 is TGTGCCAGCAGCTCCTCTCCGGGGACAGTTGGGTCCTACGAGCAGTACTTC. It yields the protein CASSSSPGTVGSYEQYF.

The rearrangement links TRBV6-5 to TRBJ1-1; TRBD1 is a possible D gene (6 bases). The CDR3 is 16 amino acids. Trimming took 2 bases from V and 2 from J, leaving 15 bases between them. The germline gives CDR1 MNHEY, CDR2 SVGAGI. In nucleotides, the CDR3 is TGTGCCAGCAGTTACGATAGCAGGGGCGGAAACACTGAAGCTTTCTTT. Translation gives CASSYDSRGGNTEAFF.

In DNA, the CDR3 is TGTGCCAGCAGCTTCGAGCCGGGAGAGACCCAGTACTTC. Its protein is CASSFEPGETQYF. The rearrangement joins TRBV5-4 to TRBJ2-5, with no clear D. Germline CDR1 SGHNT, CDR2 YYREEE (reference sequence). The CDR3 loop spans 13 amino acids. V gave up 2 bases and J gave up 4 bases, with 9 bases separating them.

The V call is TRBV19, the J call TRBJ2-7, with TRBD1 matching over 12 bases. V was pared by 3 bases and J by 2 bases, with 2 bases of the junction left unmatched. Germline V CDR1 and CDR2: LNHDA, SQIVND (reference sequence). This CDR3 has 15 amino acids. CDR3 nucleotide sequence: TGTGCCAGTAGTATGGGGGACAGGGGGCCCTACGAGCAGTACTTC. This codes for CASSMGDRGPYEQYF.